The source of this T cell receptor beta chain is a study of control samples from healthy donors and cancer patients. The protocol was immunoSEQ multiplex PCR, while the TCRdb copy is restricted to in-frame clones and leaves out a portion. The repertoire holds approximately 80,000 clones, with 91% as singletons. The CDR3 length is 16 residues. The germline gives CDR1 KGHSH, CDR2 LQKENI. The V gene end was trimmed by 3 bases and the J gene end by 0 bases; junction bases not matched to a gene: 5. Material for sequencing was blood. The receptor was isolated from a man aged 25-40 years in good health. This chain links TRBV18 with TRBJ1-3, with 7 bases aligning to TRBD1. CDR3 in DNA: TGTGCCAGCTCACCCCGGGACAGTGGCTCTGGAAACACCATATATTTT. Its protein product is CASSPRDSGSGNTIYF.